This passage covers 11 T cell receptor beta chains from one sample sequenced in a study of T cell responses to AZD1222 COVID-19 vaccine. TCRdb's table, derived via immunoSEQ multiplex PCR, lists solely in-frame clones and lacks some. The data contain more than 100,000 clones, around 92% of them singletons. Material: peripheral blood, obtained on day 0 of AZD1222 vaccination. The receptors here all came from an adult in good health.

CDR3: CASSGVAGAGANVLTF. The CDR3 nucleotides are TGTGCCAGCAGCGGGGTAGCGGGAGCTGGGGCCAACGTCCTGACTTTC. This chain links TRBV9 with TRBJ2-6, with 9 bases identical to TRBD2. Germline CDR1 and CDR2: SGDLS and YYNGEE. This CDR3 has 16 amino acids. Trimming at V came to 3 bases and at J to 2 bases, leaving 3 bases not matched to a gene.

CDR3 residues: CASSHWTVEAFF. The CDR3 bases are TGTGCCAGTTCCCACTGGACAGTTGAAGCTTTCTTT. This sequence joins TRBV7-6 and TRBJ1-1, with D perhaps matching TRBD1 (6 bases). Germline-derived CDR1 and CDR2 are SGHVS and FNYEAQ. V was clipped by 9 bases and J by 7 bases, with 15 bases between them. The CDR3 is 12 amino acids. Full variable domain (missing parts from reference TRBV7-6 and TRBJ1-1): GAGVSQSPRYKVTKRGQDVALRCDPISGHVSLYWYRQALGQGPEFLTYFNYEAQQDKSGLPNDRFSAERPEGSISTLTIQRTEQRDSAMYRCASSHWTVEAFFGQGTRLTVV.

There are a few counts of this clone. The CDR3 DNA reads TGTGCCAGTGAGGGACAGGGGACAGTAAACACCATATATTTT. Amino acids: CASEGQGTVNTIYF. The chain carries TRBV28 and TRBJ1-3; TRBD1 aligns across 10 bases. The J segment lost 6 bases and the V segment lost 9 bases, leaving 8 bases of the junction unmatched. CDR3 length: 14 residues. Germline CDR1 is MDHEN and CDR2 is SYDVKM. Filled out from reference TRBV28 and TRBJ1-3, the complete variable domain reads DVKVTQSSRYLVKRTGEKVFLECVQDMDHENMFWYRQDPGLGLRLIYFSYDVKMKEKGDIPEGYSVSREKKERFSLILESASTNQTSMYLCASEGQGTVNTIYFGEGSWLTVV.

In nucleotides, the CDR3 is TGTGCCAGCAGTTTATTATCGGGGTTTGAAGCTTTCTTT. Its translation: CASSLLSGFEAFF. The chain uses TRBV27 and TRBJ1-1, with no clear D. CDR1 MNHEY and CDR2 SMNVEV come from the germline V gene (reference sequence). V was clipped by 1 base and J by 7 bases, with 10 bases between them. CDR3 length: 13 residues.

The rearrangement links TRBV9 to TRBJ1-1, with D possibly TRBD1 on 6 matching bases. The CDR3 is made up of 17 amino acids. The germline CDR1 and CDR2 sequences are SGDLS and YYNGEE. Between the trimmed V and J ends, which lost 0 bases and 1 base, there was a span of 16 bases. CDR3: CASSVAPPGGGNTEAFF. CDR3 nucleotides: TGTGCCAGCAGCGTAGCCCCTCCTGGAGGGGGGAACACTGAAGCTTTCTTT. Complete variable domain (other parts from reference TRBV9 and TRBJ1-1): DSGVTQTPKHLITATGQRVTLRCSPRSGDLSVYWYQQSLDQGLQFLIQYYNGEERAKGNILERFSAQQFPDLHSELNLSSLELGDSALYFCASSVAPPGGGNTEAFFGQGTRLTVV.

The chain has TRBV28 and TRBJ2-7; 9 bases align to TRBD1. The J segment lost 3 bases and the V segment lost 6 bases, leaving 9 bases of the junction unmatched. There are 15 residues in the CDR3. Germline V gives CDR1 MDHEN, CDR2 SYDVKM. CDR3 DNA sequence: TGTGCCAGCAGGGGGGGGACAGGGACCATCTACGAGCAGTACTTC. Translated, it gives CASRGGTGTIYEQYF.

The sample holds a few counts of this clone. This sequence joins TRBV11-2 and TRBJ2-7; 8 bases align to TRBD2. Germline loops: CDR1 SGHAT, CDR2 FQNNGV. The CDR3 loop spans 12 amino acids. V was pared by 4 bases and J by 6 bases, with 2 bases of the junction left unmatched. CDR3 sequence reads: CASSSSGSEQYF. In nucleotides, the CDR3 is TGTGCCAGCAGCTCAAGCGGGAGCGAGCAGTACTTC.

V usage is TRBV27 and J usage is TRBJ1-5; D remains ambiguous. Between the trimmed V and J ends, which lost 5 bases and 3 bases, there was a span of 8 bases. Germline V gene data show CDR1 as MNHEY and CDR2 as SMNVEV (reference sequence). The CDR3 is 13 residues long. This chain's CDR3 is CASSAKDNQPQHF. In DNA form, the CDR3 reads TGTGCCAGCAGTGCGAAAGACAATCAGCCCCAGCATTTT.

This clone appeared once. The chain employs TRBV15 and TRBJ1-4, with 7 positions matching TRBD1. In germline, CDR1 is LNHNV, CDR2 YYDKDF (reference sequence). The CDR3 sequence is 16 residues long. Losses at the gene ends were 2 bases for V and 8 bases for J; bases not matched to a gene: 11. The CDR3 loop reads CATSRRQGEGHEKLFF. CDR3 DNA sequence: TGTGCCACCAGCAGAAGACAGGGCGAAGGACACGAAAAACTGTTTTTT.

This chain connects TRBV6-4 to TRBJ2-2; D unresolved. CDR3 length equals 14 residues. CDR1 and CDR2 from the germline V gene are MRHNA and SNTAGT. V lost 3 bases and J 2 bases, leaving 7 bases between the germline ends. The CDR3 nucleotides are TGTGCCAGCAGTGAACAGCCTAACACCGGGGAGCTGTTTTTT. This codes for CASSEQPNTGELFF.

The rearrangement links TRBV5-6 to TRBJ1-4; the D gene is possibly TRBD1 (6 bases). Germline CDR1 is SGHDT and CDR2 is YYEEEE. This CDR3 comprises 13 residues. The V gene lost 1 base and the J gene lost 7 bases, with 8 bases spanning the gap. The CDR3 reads CASSLKGGEKLFF. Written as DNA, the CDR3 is TGTGCCAGCAGCTTGAAGGGGGGTGAAAAACTGTTTTTT.